This TCR beta chain was recovered during a study of blood T cell repertoires in COVID-19. Overall study context: Sites across the United States, Italy and Spain contributed samples from acute and convalescent COVID-19.

Using immunoSEQ multiplex PCR, the repertoire was profiled, and TCRdb retains in-frame clones only, with some absent. This table holds about 100,000 clones, approximately 93% found once. The sequenced sample consisted of peripheral blood. The TCR comes from a man over 45 with active COVID-19.

Here the CDR3 reads CASSQFFGELFF. CDR3 DNA sequence: TGTGCCAGCAGCCAATTCTTCGGGGAGCTGTTTTTT. V and J are TRBV14 and TRBJ2-2, with D uncertain. The V end was cut by 2 bases, the J end by 7 bases, with 5 bases between. Germline V gives CDR1 SGHDN, CDR2 FVKESK. CDR3 length: 12 amino acids.